The clone carrying this T cell receptor (beta chain) was counted a few times. Its antigen is not known. TCRdb analysed the reads with MiXCR anew, one entry per CDR3 protein. The data show 350,000 to 400,000 distinct CDR3 sequences, 34% seen once. The data originate from a study of T cell repertoires in cytomegalovirus infection. Study overall: In the study, CMV epitopes included recently identified HLA-C-restricted and well-studied HLA-B-restricted ones. CMV infection and matching HLA type were both indicated by public TCR beta signatures. Findings and caveats of the study: Public TCR beta family frequency separated CMV-and-HLA carriers, including in an independent cohort. CMV-specific HLA-C-restricted TCR beta clonotypes dominated the ex vivo response.

The CDR3 runs 15 residues. Germline V gives CDR1 LNHDA, CDR2 SQIVND (reference sequence). V was pared by 1 base and J by 5 bases, with 5 bases of the junction left unmatched. This receptor was identified in a human donor in good health (CMV status not recorded). Some clones in this sample may be carry-over from other donors' samples. This material consisted of cultured PBMCs, taken from culture after CMV antigen stimulation. The rearrangement uses TRBV19 and TRBJ2-3; 8 nucleotides line up with TRBD1. As DNA, the CDR3 is TGTGCCAGTAGTATAGGCGGGACAGGCGGAGATACGCAGTATTTT. This codes for CASSIGGTGGDTQYF.